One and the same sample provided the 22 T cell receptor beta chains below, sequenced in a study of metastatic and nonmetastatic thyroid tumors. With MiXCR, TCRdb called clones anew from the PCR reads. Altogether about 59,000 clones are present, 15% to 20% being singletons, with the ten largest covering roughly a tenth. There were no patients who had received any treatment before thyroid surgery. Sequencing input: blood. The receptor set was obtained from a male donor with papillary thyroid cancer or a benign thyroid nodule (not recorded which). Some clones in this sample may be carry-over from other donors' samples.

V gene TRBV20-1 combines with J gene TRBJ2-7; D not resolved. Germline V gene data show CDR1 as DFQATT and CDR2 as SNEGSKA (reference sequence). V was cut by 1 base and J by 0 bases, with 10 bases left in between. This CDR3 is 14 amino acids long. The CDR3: CSARVPYSSYEQYV. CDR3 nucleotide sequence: TGCAGTGCTAGAGTCCCGTACAGCTCCTACGAGCAGTACGTC.

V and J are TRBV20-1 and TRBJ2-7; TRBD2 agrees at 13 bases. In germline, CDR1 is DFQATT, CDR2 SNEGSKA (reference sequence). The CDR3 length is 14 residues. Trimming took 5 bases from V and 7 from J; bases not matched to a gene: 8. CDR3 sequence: CSAPWTSGSKEQYF. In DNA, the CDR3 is TGCAGTGCTCCTTGGACTAGCGGGAGTAAAGAGCAGTACTTC.

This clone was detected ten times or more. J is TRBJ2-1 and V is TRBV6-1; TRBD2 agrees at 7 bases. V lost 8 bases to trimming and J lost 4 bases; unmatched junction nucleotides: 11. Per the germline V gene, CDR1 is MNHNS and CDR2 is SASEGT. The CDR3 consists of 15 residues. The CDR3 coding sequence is TGTGCCAGCCTCGCTAAGGGAGCGGGGTACAATGAGCAGTTCTTC. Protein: CASLAKGAGYNEQFF.

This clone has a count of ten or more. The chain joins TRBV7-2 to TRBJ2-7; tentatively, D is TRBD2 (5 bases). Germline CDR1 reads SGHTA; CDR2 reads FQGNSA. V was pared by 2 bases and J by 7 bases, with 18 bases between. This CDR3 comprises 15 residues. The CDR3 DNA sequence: TGTGCCAGCAGCTTAAAGGAAACGGGAATGAGGGAGCAGTACTTC. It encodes CASSLKETGMREQYF.

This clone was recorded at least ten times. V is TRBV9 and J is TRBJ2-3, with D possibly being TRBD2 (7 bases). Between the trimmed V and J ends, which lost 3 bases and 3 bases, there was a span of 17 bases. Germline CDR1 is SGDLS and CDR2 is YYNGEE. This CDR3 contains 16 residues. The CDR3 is CASSAGGGGSTDTQYF. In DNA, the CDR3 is TGTGCCAGCAGCGCCGGGGGAGGGGGGTCTACAGATACGCAGTATTTT. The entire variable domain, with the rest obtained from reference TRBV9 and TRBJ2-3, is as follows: DSGVTQTPKHLITATGQRVTLRCSPRSGDLSVYWYQQSLDQGLQFLIQYYNGEERAKGNILERFSAQQFPDLHSELNLSSLELGDSALYFCASSAGGGGSTDTQYFGPGTRLTVL.

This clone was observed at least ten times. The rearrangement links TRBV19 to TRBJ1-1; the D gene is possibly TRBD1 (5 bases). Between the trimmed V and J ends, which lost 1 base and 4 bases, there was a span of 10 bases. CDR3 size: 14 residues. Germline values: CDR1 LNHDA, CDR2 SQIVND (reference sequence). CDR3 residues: CASSIGQGVTEAFF. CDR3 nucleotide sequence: TGTGCCAGTAGTATAGGGCAGGGAGTCACTGAAGCTTTCTTT.

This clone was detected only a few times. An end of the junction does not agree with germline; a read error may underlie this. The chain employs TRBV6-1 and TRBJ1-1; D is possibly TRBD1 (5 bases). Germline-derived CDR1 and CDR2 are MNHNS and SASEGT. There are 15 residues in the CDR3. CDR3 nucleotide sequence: TGTGCCAGCATTCCCGTGAGGGACCTCATCACTGAATCTTTCTTT. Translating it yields CASIPVRDLITESFF.

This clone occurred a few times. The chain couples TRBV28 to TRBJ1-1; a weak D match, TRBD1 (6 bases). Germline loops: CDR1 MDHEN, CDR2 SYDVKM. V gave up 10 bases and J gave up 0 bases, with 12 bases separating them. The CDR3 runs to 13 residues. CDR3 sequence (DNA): TGTGCCACTACAGGGTGGGTGAACACTGAAGCTTTCTTT. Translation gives CATTGWVNTEAFF.

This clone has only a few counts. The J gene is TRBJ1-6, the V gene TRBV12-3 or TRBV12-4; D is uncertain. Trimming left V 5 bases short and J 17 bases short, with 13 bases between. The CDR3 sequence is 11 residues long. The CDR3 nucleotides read TGTGCCAGCAGTGTGAGGATCACCTTCCACTTT. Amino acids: CASSVRITFHF.

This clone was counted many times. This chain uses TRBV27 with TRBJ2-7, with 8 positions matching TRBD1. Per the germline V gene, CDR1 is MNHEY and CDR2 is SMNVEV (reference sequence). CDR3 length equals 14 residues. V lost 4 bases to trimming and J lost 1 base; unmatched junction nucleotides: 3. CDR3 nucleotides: TGTGCCAGCAGTTGGGACAGGCTATCCTACGAGCAGTACTTC. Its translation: CASSWDRLSYEQYF.

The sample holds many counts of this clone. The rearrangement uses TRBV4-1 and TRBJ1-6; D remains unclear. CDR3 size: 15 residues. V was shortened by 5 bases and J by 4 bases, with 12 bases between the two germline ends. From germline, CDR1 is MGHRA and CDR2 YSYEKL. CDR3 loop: CASSARADYNSPLHF. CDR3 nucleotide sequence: TGCGCCAGCAGCGCCCGGGCCGATTATAATTCACCCCTCCACTTT.

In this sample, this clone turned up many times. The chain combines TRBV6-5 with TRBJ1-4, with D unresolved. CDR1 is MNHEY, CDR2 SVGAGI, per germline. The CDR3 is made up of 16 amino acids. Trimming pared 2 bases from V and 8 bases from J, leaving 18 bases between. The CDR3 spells CASSYGRTYQGEKLFF. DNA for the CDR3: TGTGCCAGCAGTTACGGTAGGACGTACCAAGGAGAAAAACTGTTTTTT.

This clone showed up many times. CDR3 in amino acids: CASSPPGAYEQYV. The CDR3 DNA sequence: TGTGCCAGCAGCCCCCCGGGAGCCTACGAGCAGTACGTC. The chain couples TRBV7-9 to TRBJ2-7; tentative D call: TRBD2 (6 bases). Germline CDR1 reads SEHNR; CDR2 reads FQNEAQ (reference sequence). V was trimmed by 5 bases and J by 2 bases, leaving 10 bases between them. The CDR3 consists of 13 residues.

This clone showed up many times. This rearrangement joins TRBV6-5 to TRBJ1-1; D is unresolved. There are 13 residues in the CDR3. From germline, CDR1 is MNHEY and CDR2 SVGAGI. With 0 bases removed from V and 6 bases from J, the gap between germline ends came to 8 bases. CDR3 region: CASSYSALAEAFF. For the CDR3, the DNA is TGTGCCAGCAGTTACTCCGCGTTGGCTGAAGCTTTCTTT.

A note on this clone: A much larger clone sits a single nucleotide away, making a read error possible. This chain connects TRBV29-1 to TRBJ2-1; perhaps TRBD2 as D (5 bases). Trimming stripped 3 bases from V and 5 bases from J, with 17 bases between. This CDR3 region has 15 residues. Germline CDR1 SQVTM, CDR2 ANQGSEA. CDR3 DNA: TGCAGCGTTGATAAAGCGTGGGAGATGAACAATGAGCAGTTCTTC. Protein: CSVDKAWEMNNEQFF.

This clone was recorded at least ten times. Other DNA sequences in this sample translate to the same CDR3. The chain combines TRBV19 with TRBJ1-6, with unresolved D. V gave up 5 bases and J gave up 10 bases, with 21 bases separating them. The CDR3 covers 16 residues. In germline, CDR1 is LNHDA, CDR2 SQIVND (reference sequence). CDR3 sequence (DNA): TGTGCCAGTAGTTTTACCGGGCCCCCTGGGAAATCACCCCTCCACTTT. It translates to CASSFTGPPGKSPLHF.

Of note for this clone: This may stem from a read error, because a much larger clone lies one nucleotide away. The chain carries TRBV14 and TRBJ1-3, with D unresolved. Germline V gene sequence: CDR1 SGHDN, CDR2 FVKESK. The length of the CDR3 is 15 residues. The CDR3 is CASIQNAVTGNTIYF. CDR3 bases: TGTGCCAGCATCCAAAACGCGGTAACTGGAAACACCATATATTTT.

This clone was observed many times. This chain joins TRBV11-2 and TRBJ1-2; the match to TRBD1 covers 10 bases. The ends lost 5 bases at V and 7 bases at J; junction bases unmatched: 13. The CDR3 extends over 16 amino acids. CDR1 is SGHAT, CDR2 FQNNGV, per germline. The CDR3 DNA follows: TGTGCCAGCAGCCGCATGCCGGGGGACAGGGGAGGTGGCTACACCTTC. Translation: CASSRMPGDRGGGYTF. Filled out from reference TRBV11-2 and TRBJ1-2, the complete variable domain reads EAGVAQSPRYKIIEKRQSVAFWCNPISGHATLYWYQQILGQGPKLLIQFQNNGVVDDSQLPKDRFSAERLKGVDSTLKIQPAKLEDSAVYLCASSRMPGDRGGGYTFGSGTRLTVV.

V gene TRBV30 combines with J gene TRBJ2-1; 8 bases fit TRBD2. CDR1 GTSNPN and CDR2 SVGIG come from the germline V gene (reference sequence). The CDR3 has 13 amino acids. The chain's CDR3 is CSYPLAVYNEQFF. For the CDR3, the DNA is TGTTCCTACCCACTAGCGGTATATAATGAGCAGTTCTTC.

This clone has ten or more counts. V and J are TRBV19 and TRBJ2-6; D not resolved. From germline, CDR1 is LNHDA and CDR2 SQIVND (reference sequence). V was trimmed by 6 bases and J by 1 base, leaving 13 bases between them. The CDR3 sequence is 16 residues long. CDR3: CASRQFAGSGANVLTF. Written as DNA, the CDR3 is TGTGCCAGTAGACAATTCGCAGGTTCTGGGGCCAACGTCCTGACTTTC.

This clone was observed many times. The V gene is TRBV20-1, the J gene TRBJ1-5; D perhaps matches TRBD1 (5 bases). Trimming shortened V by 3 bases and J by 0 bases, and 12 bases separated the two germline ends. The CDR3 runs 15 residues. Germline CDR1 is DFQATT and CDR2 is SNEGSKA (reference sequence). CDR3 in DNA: TGCAGTGCTAGTACCAGGGATTATAGCAATCAGCCCCAGCATTTT. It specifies CSASTRDYSNQPQHF.

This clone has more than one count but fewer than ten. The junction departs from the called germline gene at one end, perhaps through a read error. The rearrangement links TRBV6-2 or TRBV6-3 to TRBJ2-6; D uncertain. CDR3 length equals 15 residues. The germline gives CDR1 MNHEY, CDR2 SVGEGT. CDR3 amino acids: CASSSNISGSNVLTF. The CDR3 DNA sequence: TGTGCCAGCAGTTCTAATATCTCTGGGTCCAACGTCCTGACTTTC.